This T cell receptor beta chain is drawn from a study of identical twins. Overall study results and limits: Out-of-frame TCR alpha sharing in monozygotic twins exceeded recombination model predictions.

A word on this clonotype: The antigen is unknown.

TCRdb re-called the 5' RACE reads with MiXCR, one entry per CDR3 protein. The table includes 700,000 or so distinct CDR3 sequences, over 8.5% detected once. CDR3 size: 13 residues. Germline CDR1 reads DFQATT; CDR2 reads SNEGSKA (reference sequence). Trimming at V came to 1 base and at J to 5 bases, leaving 4 bases not matched to a gene. These same data were also listed under a study on yellow fever vaccine responses in identical twins.

The material sequenced was PBMCs. The chain is built from TRBV20-1 and TRBJ2-5, with TRBD1 matching 7 bases. This receptor was identified in a young woman in good health. CDR3 loop: CSARGQGLETQYF. The CDR3 bases are TGCAGTGCTAGAGGACAGGGTTTGGAGACCCAGTACTTC.